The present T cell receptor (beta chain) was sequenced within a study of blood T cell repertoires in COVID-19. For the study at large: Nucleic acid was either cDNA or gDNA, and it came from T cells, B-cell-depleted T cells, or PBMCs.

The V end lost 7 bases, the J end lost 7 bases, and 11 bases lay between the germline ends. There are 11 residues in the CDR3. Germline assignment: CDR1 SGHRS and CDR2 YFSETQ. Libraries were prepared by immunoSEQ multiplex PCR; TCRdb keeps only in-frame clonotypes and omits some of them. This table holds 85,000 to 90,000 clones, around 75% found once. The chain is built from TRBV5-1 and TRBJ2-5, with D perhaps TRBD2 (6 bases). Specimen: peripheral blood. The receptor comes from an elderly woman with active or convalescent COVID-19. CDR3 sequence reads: CASEVGGTQYF. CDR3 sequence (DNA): TGCGCCAGCGAAGTGGGGGGGACCCAGTACTTC. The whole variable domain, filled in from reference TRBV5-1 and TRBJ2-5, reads KAGVTQTPRYLIKTRGQQVTLSCSPISGHRSVSWYQQTPGQGLQFLFEYFSETQRNKGNFPGRFSGRQFSNSRSEMNVSTLELGDSALYLCASEVGGTQYFGPGTRLLVL.